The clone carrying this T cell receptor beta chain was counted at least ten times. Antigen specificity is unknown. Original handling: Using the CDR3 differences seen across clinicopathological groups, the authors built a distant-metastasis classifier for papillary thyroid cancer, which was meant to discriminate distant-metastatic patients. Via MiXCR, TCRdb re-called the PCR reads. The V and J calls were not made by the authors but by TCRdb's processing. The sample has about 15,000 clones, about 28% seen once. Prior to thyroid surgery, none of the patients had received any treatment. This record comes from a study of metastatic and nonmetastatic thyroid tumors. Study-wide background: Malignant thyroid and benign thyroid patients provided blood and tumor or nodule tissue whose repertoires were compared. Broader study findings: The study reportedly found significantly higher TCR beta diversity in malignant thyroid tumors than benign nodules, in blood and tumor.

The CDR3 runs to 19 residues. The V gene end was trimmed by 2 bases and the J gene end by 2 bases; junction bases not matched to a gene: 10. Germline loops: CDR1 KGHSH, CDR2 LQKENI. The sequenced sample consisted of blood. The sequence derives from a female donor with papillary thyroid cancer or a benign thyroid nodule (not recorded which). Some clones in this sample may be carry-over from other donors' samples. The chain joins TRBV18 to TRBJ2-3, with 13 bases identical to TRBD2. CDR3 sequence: CASSPTPGLAGRYTDTQYF. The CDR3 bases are TGTGCCAGCTCACCAACCCCGGGACTAGCGGGGAGATACACAGATACGCAGTATTTT.